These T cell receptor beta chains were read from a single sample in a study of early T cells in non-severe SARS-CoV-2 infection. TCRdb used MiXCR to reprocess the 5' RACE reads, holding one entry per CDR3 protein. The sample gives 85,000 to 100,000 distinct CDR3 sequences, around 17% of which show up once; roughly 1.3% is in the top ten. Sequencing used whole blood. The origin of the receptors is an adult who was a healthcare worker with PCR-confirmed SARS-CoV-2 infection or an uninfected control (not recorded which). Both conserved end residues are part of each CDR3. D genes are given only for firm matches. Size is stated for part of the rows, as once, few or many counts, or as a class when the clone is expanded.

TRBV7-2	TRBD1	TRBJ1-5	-	CASSLRQGGNQPQHF	TGTGCCAGCAGCTTACGACAGGGTGGCAATCAGCCCCAGCATTTT
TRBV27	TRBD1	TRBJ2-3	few	CASSLRQGVGTDTQYF	TGTGCCAGCAGTTTACGCCAGGGGGTAGGCACAGATACGCAGTATTTT
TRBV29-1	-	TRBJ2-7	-	CSVEWSSYEQYF	TGCAGCGTTGAATGGAGCTCCTACGAGCAGTACTTC
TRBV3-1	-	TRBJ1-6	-	CASTLGDSPLHF	TGTGCCAGCACATTAGGGGATTCACCCCTCCACTTT
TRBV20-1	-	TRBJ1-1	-	CSAREYPGNTEAFF	TGCAGTGCTAGAGAATATCCGGGGAACACTGAAGCTTTCTTT
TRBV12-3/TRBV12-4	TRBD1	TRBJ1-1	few	CASSYRTGGSSFF	TGTGCCAGCAGTTATCGGACAGGGGGCAGTTCTTTCTTT
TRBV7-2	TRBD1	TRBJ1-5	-	CASSLGAGQGNQPQHF	TGTGCCAGCAGCTTAGGTGCGGGACAGGGGAATCAGCCCCAGCATTTT
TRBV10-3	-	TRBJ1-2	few	CATSDRNKDGYTF	TGTGCCACCTCGGACAGAAATAAGGATGGCTACACCTTC
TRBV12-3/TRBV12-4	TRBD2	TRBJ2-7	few	CASSLRGAYFYEQYF	TGTGCCAGCAGTTTGCGGGGGGCCTACTTCTACGAGCAGTACTTC
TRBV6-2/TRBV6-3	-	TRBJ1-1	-	CASNPRGNTEAFF	TGTGCCAGCAATCCCCGCGGGAACACTGAAGCTTTCTTT
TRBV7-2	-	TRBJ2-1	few	CASRIGGANSYNEQFF	TGTGCCAGCAGAATAGGGGGGGCCAACTCCTACAATGAGCAGTTCTTC
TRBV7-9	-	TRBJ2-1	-	CASSLVGAEISYNEQFF	TGTGCCAGCAGCTTAGTTGGAGCGGAGATCTCCTACAATGAGCAGTTCTTC
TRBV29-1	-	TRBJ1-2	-	CSVERGDGGTF	TGCAGCGTTGAAAGAGGGGACGGCGGGACCTTC
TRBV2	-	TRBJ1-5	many	CASSEGLSNYQPQHF	TGTGCCAGCAGCGAAGGACTCAGCAACTATCAGCCCCAGCATTTT
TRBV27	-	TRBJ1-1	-	CASSFKGPNTEAFF	TGTGCCAGCAGTTTTAAGGGTCCGAACACTGAAGCTTTCTTT
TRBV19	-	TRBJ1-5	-	CASSMSILLYNQPQHF	TGTGCCAGTAGTATGAGCATATTGCTCTACAATCAGCCCCAGCATTTT
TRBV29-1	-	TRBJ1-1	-	CSVERGRIITEAFF	TGCAGCGTTGAACGGGGACGTATCATCACTGAAGCTTTCTTT
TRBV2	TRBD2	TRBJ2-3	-	CASSDGTSGLADTQYF	TGTGCCAGCAGTGACGGGACTAGCGGGTTGGCAGATACGCAGTATTTT
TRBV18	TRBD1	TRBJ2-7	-	CATASGTGRIEQYF	TGTGCCACCGCCTCCGGGACAGGGAGGATCGAGCAGTACTTC
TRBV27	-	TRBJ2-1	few	CASSPPRTESSYNEQFF	TGTGCCAGCAGTCCTCCTAGAACTGAGAGCTCCTACAATGAGCAGTTCTTC
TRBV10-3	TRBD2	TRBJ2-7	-	CAISDRPGLEPFEQYF	TGTGCCATCAGTGACCGCCCGGGACTAGAACCTTTCGAGCAGTACTTC
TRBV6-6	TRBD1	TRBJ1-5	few	CAIARARGRDQPQHF	TGTGCCATCGCCCGGGCCAGGGGGAGAGATCAGCCCCAGCATTTT
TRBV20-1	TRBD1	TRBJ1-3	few	CSAVTGGTGNTIYF	TGCAGTGCCGTAACAGGGGGCACTGGAAACACCATATATTTT
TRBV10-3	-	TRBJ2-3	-	CAISPSTDTQYF	TGTGCCATCAGCCCTAGCACAGATACGCAGTATTTT